This TCR beta chain stems from a study of blood T cell repertoires in COVID-19. Background on the study: Whether acute or convalescent, the COVID-19 samples came from the United States, Italy and Spain.

Profiled with immunoSEQ multiplex PCR; TCRdb holds only in-frame clones, not every one. This sample has 84,000 or so clones; about 80% occur once, and the top ten carry 15% to 20%. Per germline, CDR1 WNHNN and CDR2 SYGVQD (reference sequence). This CDR3 is 14 amino acids long. Trimming shortened V by 4 bases and J by 4 bases, and 12 bases separated the two germline ends. The chain uses TRBV10-1 and TRBJ2-3; TRBD2 might be the D (6 bases). The receptor comes from a woman aged 80 or over with acute or convalescent COVID-19. Sequenced input: peripheral blood. The CDR3 sequence: CASSGGMVPDTQYF. The CDR3 DNA follows: TGCGCCAGCAGTGGCGGGATGGTTCCAGATACGCAGTATTTT.